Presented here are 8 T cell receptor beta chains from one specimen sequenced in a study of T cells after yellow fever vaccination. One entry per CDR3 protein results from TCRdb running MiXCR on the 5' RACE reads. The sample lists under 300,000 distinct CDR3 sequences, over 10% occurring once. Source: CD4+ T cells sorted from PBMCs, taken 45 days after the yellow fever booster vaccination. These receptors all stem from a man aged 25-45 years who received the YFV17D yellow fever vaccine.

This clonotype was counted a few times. The CDR3: CASSHRPGTDTQYF. The DNA of the CDR3 is TGCGCCAGCAGCCACCGTCCTGGCACAGATACGCAGTATTTT. The chain is built from TRBV4-3 and TRBJ2-3; no reliable D call. Trimming took 3 bases from V and 1 from J, leaving 8 bases between them. The CDR3 is made up of 14 amino acids. CDR1 and CDR2 from the germline V gene are LGHNA and YSLEER.

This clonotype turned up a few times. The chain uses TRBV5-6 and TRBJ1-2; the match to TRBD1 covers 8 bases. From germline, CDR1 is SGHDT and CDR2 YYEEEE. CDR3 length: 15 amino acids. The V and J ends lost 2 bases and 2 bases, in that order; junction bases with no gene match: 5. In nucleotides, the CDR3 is TGTGCCAGCAGCTTCTGGACAGGGCGAAACTATGGCTACACCTTC. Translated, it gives CASSFWTGRNYGYTF.

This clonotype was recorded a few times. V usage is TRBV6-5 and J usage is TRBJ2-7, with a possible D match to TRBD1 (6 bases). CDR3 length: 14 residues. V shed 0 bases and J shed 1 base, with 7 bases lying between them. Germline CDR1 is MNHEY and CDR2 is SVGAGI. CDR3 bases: TGTGCCAGCAGTTACTCGAGGGGGTCCTACGAGCAGTACTTC. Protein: CASSYSRGSYEQYF.

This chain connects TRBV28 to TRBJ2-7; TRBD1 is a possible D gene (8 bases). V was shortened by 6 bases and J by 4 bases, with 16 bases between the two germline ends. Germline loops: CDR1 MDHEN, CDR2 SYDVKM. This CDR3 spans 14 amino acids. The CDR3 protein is CASSHYRGGYEQYF. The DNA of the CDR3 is TGTGCCAGCAGCCACTACAGGGGGGGGTACGAGCAGTACTTC.

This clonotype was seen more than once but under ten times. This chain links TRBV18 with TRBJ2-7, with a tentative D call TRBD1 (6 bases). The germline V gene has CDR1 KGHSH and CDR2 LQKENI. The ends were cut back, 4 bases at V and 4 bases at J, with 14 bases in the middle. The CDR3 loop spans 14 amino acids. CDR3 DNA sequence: TGTGCCAGCTCACGGGCAGGGGCTGAGTACGAGCAGTACTTC. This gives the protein CASSRAGAEYEQYF.

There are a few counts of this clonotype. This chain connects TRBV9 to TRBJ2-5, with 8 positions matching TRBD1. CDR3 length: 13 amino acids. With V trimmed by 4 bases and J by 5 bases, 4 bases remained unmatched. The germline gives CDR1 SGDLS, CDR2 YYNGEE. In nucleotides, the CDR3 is TGTGCCAGCAGCTACAGGGGGTCTGAGACCCAGTACTTC. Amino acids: CASSYRGSETQYF.

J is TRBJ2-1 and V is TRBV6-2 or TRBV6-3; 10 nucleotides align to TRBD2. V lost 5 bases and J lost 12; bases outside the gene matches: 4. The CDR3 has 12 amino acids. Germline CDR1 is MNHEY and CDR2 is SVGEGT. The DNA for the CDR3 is TGTGCCAGCAGTCAATTAGCGGGGGGGCAGTTCTTC. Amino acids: CASSQLAGGQFF.

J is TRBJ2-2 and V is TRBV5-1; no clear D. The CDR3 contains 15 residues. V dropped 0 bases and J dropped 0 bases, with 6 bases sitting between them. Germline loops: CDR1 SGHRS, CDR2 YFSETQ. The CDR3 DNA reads TGCGCCAGCAGCTTGGGGCAGTCGAACACCGGGGAGCTGTTTTTT. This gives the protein CASSLGQSNTGELFF.